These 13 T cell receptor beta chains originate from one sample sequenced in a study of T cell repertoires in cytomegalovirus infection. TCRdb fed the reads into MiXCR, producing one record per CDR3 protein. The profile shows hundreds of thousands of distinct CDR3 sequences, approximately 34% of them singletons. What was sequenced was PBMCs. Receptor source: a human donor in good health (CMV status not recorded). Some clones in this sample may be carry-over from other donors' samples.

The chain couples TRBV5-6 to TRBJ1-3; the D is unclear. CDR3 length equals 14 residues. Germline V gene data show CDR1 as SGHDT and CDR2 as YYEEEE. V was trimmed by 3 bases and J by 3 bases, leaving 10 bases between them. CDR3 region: CASSYVGSGNTIYF. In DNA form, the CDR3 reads TGTGCCAGCAGCTACGTGGGGAGTGGAAACACCATATATTTT.

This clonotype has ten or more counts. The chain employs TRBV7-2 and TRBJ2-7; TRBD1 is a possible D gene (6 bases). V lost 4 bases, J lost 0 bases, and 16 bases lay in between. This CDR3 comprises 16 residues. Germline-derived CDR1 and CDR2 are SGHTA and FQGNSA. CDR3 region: CASSSPDSLTSYEQYF. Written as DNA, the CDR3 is TGTGCCAGCAGCTCCCCGGACAGCCTAACCTCCTACGAGCAGTACTTC.

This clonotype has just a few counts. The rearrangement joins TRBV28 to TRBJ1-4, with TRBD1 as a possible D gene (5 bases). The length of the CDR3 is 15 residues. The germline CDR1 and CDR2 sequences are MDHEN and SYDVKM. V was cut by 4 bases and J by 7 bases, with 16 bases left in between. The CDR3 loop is CASSSKLAGGEKLFF. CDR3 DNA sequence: TGTGCCAGCAGTTCGAAACTAGCGGGGGGTGAAAAACTGTTTTTT.

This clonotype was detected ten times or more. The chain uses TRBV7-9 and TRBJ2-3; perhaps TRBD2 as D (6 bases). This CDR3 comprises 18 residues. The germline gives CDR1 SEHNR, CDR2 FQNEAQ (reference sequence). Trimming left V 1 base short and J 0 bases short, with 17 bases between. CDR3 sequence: CASSLEAGLARSTDTQYF. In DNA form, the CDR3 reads TGTGCCAGCAGCTTAGAGGCTGGGCTAGCGAGAAGCACAGATACGCAGTATTTT.

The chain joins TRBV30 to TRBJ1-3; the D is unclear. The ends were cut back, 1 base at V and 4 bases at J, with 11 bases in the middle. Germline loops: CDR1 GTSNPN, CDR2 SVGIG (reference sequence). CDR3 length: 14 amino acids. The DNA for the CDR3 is TGTGCCTGGAGTGGGGCAGTGACAGGAAACACCATATATTTT. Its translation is CAWSGAVTGNTIYF.

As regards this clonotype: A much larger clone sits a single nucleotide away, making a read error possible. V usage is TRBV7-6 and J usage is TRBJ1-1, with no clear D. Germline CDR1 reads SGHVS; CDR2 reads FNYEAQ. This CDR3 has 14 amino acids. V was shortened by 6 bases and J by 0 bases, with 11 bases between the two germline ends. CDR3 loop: CASRKEALNTEAFF. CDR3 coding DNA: TGTGCCAGCAGAAAAGAGGCCCTGAACACTGAAGCTTTCTTT.

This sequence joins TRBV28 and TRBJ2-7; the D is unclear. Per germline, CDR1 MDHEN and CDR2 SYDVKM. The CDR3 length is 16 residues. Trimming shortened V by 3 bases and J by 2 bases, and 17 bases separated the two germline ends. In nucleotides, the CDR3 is TGTGCCAGCAGTTTCAGGTGGCAAAACCCTCCCTACGAGCAGTACTTC. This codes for CASSFRWQNPPYEQYF.

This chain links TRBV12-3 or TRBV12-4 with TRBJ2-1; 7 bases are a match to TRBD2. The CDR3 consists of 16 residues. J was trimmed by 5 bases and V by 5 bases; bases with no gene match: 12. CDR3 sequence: CASSPWSSGSNNEQFF. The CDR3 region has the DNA TGTGCCAGCAGTCCCTGGAGTAGCGGGTCCAACAATGAGCAGTTCTTC.

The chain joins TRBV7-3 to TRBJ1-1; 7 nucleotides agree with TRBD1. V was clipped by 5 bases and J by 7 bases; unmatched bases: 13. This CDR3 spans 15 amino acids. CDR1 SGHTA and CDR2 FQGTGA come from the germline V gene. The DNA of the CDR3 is TGTGCCAGCAGCCCAGGAAGGGGGCTGGGGAATGAAGCTTTCTTT. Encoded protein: CASSPGRGLGNEAFF.

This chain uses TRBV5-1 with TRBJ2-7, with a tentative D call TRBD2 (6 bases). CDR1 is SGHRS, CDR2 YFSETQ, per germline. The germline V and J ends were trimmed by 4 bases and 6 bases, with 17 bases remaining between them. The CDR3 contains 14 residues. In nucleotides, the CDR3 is TGCGCCAGCAGCCCTGGGACTGTTGGGACCGAGCAGTACTTC. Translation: CASSPGTVGTEQYF.

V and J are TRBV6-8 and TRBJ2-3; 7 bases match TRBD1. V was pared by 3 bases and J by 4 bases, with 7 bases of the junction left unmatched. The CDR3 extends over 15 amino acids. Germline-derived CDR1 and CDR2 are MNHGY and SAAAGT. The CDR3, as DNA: TGTGCCAGCAGTTATAAGACAGGGTTCGCAGATACGCAGTATTTT. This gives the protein CASSYKTGFADTQYF.

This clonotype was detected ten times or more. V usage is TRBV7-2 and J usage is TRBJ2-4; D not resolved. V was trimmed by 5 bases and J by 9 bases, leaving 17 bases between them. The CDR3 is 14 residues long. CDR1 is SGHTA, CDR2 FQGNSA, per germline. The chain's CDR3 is CASSRIDTSGIQYF. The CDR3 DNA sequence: TGTGCCAGCAGCCGGATTGACACGTCCGGCATTCAGTACTTC.

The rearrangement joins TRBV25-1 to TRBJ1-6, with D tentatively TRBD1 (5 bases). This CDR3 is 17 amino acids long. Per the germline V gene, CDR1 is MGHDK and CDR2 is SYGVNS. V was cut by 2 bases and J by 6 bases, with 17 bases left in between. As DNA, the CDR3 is TGTGCCAGCAGTGAACATTGGGGAGGGGTCGGTAATTCACCCCTCCACTTT. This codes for CASSEHWGGVGNSPLHF. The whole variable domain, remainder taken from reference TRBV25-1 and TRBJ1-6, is EADIYQTPRYLVIGTGKKITLECSQTMGHDKMYWYQQDPGMELHLIHYSYGVNSTEKGDLSSESTVSRIRTEHFPLTLESARPSHTSQYLCASSEHWGGVGNSPLHFGNGTRLTVT.